The 7 T cell receptor beta chains given below trace back to one sample, sequenced in a study of cytomegalovirus exposure and HLA in healthy donors (dated by TCRdb to 2015 to 2018). Receptors were amplified or captured by the immunoSEQ multiplex PCR assay. TCRdb stores this immuneACCESS table with in-frame sequences only. Part of the clones is absent; in the studies checked, under half of the shortfall reflects unresolved V genes, and no reason is known for the rest. This sample gives approximately 240,000 clones in total; about 93% of them show up just once. The top ten hold 0.85% to 1.2% of the sample. The sample consisted of PBMCs. These receptors were taken from a young woman in good health and CMV-seronegative.

The rearrangement uses TRBV19 and TRBJ2-7; D is possibly TRBD1 (6 bases). Germline CDR1 and CDR2: LNHDA and SQIVND (reference sequence). The V and J ends lost 4 bases and 2 bases respectively, with 15 bases between them. The CDR3 runs to 15 residues. CDR3: CASSTPGHTTYEQYF. The CDR3 bases are TGTGCCAGTAGTACTCCGGGACACACAACCTACGAGCAGTACTTC.

This sequence joins TRBV19 and TRBJ1-2; tentatively, D is TRBD1 (6 bases). V was clipped by 7 bases and J by 6 bases, with 15 bases between them. CDR1 is LNHDA, CDR2 SQIVND, per germline (reference sequence). CDR3 length: 13 amino acids. CDR3 region: CASNKGRTDGYTF. CDR3 nucleotides: TGTGCCAGTAATAAAGGCAGGACAGATGGCTACACCTTC.

The V gene is TRBV7-6, the J gene TRBJ2-7, with 10 bases lining up with TRBD1. The CDR3 loop spans 15 amino acids. J gave up 3 bases and V 2 bases, and 4 bases lay outside the gene matches. Germline V gene sequence: CDR1 SGHVS, CDR2 FNYEAQ. The CDR3 bases are TGTGCCAGCAGCTTATTGGGGGACAGGGGCTACGAGCAGTACTTC. It encodes CASSLLGDRGYEQYF.

The V gene is TRBV19, the J gene TRBJ1-1; 8 bases fit TRBD1. V was pared by 4 bases and J by 1 base, with 11 bases of the junction left unmatched. The CDR3 is made up of 17 amino acids. CDR1 and CDR2 (germline): LNHDA, SQIVND (reference sequence). Here the CDR3 DNA reads TGTGCCAGTAGTAAAGCCCAGGGGGCTTACTCGAACACTGAAGCTTTCTTT. Protein: CASSKAQGAYSNTEAFF.

The rearrangement joins TRBV7-9 to TRBJ2-1; D unresolved. Germline-derived CDR1 and CDR2 are SEHNR and FQNEAQ (reference sequence). Trimming shortened V by 5 bases and J by 1 base, and 15 bases separated the two germline ends. The CDR3 length is 16 residues. DNA of the CDR3: TGTGCCAGCAGCGACCTGACAAGTCTTTCCTACAATGAGCAGTTCTTC. Its translation: CASSDLTSLSYNEQFF.

This chain joins TRBV5-4 and TRBJ2-5; 12 bases match TRBD2. V was clipped by 4 bases and J by 0 bases; unmatched bases: 4. The CDR3 sequence is 16 residues long. CDR1 is SGHNT and CDR2 is YYREEE in the germline V gene (reference sequence). In DNA form, the CDR3 reads TGTGCCAGCAGCGAACTAGCGGGAGGCTACCAAGAGACCCAGTACTTC. This sequence encodes CASSELAGGYQETQYF.

This clone was found a few times. This chain joins TRBV4-1 and TRBJ2-7; D is perhaps TRBD2 (5 bases). The CDR3 runs to 18 residues. CDR1 MGHRA and CDR2 YSYEKL come from the germline V gene. V gave up 0 bases and J gave up 3 bases, with 21 bases separating them. DNA of the CDR3: TGCGCCAGCAGCCAAGATGTGGCTAGCACGACCATCCTCTACGAGCAGTACTTC. Translating gives CASSQDVASTTILYEQYF.